This note documents a single TCR beta chain sequence. Its target is unknown. This could be a read error, since a much larger clone is one nucleotide away. The authors built TCR beta libraries using iRepertoire HTBI primers and Arm-PCR of CDR3 regions. TCRdb recomputed calls from the multiplex PCR reads with MiXCR, one row per CDR3 protein. The sample lists approximately 400,000 distinct CDR3 sequences, approximately 16% occurring once. This record comes from a study of regulatory T cells in long-lasting Graves disease. Study-level background: New Graves' disease cases had less than 3 months of antithyroid drugs. General study points: Clonotypes that were public and shared totalled a few thousand in persistent patients versus 900 to 1,000 in new patients.

The time point denotes: newly diagnosed GD, antithyroid drugs for less than 3 months. PBMC-derived RNA was used for the TCR library. The CDR3 is 17 amino acids. Germline assignment: CDR1 MNHEY and CDR2 SVGAGI. In addition, the sample was reused for a study of T cells in Graves' hyperthyroidism and ophthalmopathy. As that report states: Absence of ophthalmopathy progression within 18 months defined stable Graves' hyperthyroidism. Criteria for exclusion of patients were uncontrolled infection, other autoimmune disease, pregnancy or lactation.

The TCR comes from a woman in her thirties or forties with Graves disease. The rearrangement links TRBV6-5 to TRBJ1-1, with D tentatively TRBD1 (5 bases). Material: peripheral blood mononuclear cells (PBMCs), obtained at new diagnosis, from a patient treated with antithyroid drugs. The CDR3 DNA is TGTGCCAGCAGTTACTCGTTGGGGGACCCCATGAACGCTGAAGCTTTCTTT. The encoded protein is CASSYSLGDPMNAEAFF.